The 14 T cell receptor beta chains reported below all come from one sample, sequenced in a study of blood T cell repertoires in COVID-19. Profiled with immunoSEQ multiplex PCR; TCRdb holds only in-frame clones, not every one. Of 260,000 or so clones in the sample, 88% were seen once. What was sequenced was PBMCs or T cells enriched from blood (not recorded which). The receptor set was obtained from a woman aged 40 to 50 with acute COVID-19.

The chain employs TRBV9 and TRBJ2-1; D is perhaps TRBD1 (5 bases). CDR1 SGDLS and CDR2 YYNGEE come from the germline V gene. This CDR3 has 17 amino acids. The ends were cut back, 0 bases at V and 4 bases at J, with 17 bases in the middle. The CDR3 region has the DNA TGTGCCAGCAGCGTAGGAGCTGGGGCAAGAAATTACAATGAGCAGTTCTTC. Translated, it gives CASSVGAGARNYNEQFF.

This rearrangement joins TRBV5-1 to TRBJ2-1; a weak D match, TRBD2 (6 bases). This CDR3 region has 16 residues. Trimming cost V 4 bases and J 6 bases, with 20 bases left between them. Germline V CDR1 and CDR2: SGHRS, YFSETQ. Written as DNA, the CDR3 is TGCGCCAGCAGCACCTCAGGCCGCGGCGGGATCAATGAGCAGTTCTTC. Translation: CASSTSGRGGINEQFF.

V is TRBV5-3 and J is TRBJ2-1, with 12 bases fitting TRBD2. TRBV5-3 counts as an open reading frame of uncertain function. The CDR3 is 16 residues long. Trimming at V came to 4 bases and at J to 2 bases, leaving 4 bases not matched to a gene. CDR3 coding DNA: TGTGCCAGAAGCACCCTAGCGGGAGGGCCCTACAATGAGCAGTTCTTC. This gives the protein CARSTLAGGPYNEQFF.

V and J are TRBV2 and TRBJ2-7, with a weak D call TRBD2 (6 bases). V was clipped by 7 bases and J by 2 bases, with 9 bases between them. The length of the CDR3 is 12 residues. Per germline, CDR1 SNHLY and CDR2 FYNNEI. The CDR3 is CASTTSPYEQYF. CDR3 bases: TGTGCCAGCACGACTAGTCCCTACGAGCAGTACTTC.

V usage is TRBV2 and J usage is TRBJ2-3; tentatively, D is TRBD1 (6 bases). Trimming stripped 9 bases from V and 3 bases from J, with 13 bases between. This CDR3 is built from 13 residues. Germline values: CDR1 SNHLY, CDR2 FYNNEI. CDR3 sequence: CASTGFWTDTQYF. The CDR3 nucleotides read TGTGCCAGTACAGGGTTTTGGACAGATACGCAGTATTTT.

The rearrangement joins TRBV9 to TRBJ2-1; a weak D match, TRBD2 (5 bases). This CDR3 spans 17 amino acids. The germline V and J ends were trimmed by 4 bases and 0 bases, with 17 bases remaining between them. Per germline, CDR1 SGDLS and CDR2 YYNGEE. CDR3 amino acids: CASSPRGSVSSYNEQFF. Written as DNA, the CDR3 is TGTGCCAGCAGCCCTCGGGGTAGCGTGAGCTCCTACAATGAGCAGTTCTTC.

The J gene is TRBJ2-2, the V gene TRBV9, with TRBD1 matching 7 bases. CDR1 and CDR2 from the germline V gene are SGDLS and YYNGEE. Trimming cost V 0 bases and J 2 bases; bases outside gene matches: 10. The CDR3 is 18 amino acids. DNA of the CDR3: TGTGCCAGCAGCGTAGGGCCTGGGACAGCATTAAACACCGGGGAGCTGTTTTTT. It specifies CASSVGPGTALNTGELFF.

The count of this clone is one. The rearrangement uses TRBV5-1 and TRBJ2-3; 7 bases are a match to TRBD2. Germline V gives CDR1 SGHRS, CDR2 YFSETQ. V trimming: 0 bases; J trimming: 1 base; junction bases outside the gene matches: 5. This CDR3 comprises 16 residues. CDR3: CASSLAAGVGTDTQYF. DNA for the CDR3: TGCGCCAGCAGCTTGGCCGCGGGAGTGGGCACAGATACGCAGTATTTT.

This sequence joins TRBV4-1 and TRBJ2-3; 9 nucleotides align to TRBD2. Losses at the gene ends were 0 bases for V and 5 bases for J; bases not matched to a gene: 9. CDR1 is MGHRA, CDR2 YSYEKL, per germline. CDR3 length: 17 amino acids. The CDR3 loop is CASSQEGSGRRIDTQYF. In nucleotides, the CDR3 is TGCGCCAGCAGCCAAGAAGGTAGCGGGAGAAGGATAGATACGCAGTATTTT.

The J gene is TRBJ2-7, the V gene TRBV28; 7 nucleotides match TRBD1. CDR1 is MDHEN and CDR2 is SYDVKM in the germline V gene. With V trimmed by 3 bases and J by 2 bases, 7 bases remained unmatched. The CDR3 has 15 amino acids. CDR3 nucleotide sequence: TGTGCCAGCAGTTTTACCGGGACAGAAGCCTACGAGCAGTACTTC. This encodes CASSFTGTEAYEQYF.

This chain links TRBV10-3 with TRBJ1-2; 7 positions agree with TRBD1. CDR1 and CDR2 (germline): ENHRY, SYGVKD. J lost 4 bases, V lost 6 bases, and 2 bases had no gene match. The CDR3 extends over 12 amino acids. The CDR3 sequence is CAISGQAYGYTF. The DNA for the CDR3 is TGTGCCATCAGCGGACAGGCCTATGGCTACACCTTC.

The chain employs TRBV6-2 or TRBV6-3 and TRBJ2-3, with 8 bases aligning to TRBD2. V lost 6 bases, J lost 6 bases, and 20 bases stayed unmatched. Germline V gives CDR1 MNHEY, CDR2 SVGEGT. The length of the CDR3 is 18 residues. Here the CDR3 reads CASSHGKGSGTAMDTQYF. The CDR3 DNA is TGTGCCAGCAGCCATGGGAAGGGTAGCGGGACCGCAATGGATACGCAGTATTTT.

CDR3 DNA sequence: TGTGCCAGCAGTGAGACCGGGCTCGGGAACCGAAAACTGTTTTTT. This sequence encodes CASSETGLGNRKLFF. This sequence joins TRBV28 and TRBJ1-4; D gene ambiguous. Germline CDR1 MDHEN, CDR2 SYDVKM. The CDR3 covers 15 residues. Trimming shortened V by 5 bases and J by 10 bases, and 20 bases separated the two germline ends. The full variable domain, in which reference TRBV28 and TRBJ1-4 provide the parts outside the CDR3, is DVKVTQSSRYLVKRTGEKVFLECVQDMDHENMFWYRQDPGLGLRLIYFSYDVKMKEKGDIPEGYSVSREKKERFSLILESASTNQTSMYLCASSETGLGNRKLFFGSGTQLSVL.

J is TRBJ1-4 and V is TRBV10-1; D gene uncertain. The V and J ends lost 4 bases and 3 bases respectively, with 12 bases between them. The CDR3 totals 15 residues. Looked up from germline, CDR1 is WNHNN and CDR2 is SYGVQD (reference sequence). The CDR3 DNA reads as TGCGCCAGCAGTGCGGGTTTCGAGCCTAATGAAAAACTGTTTTTT. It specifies CASSAGFEPNEKLFF.